These 16 T cell receptor beta chains were all obtained from the same sample, sequenced in a study of blood T cell repertoires in COVID-19. Profiled with immunoSEQ multiplex PCR; TCRdb holds only in-frame clones, not every one. This table holds approximately 72,000 clones, 65% to 90% found once. Material for sequencing was peripheral blood. The receptors were sampled from a man aged 50 to 60 with acute or convalescent COVID-19.

This chain joins TRBV5-6 and TRBJ2-5; D is unresolved. CDR1 and CDR2 from the germline V gene are SGHDT and YYEEEE. Trimming shortened V by 1 base and J by 0 bases, and 4 bases separated the two germline ends. CDR3 length: 13 residues. The DNA for the CDR3 is TGTGCCAGCAGCTTGACAGACCAAGAGACCCAGTACTTC. Translation: CASSLTDQETQYF.

This chain links TRBV11-2 with TRBJ2-1, with 7 nucleotides matching TRBD2. V lost 5 bases, J lost 2 bases, and 9 bases stayed unmatched. Germline V CDR1 and CDR2: SGHAT, FQNNGV. The CDR3 has 16 amino acids. CDR3 sequence: CASSVDPGTTYNEQFF. In DNA, the CDR3 is TGTGCCAGCAGCGTTGATCCTGGGACTACCTACAATGAGCAGTTCTTC.

DNA for the CDR3: TGTGCCAGCAGCTCGACAGGGTACAGCAATCAGCCCCAGCATTTT. This gives the protein CASSSTGYSNQPQHF. V usage is TRBV5-6 and J usage is TRBJ1-5, with 7 bases fitting TRBD1. CDR1 is SGHDT, CDR2 YYEEEE, per germline. This CDR3 has 15 amino acids. Germline trimming cut 3 bases from V and 1 base from J; bases unmatched to any gene: 4.

The chain recombines TRBV4-1 with TRBJ2-1, with 12 bases identical to TRBD2. Germline lookup yields CDR1 MGHRA and CDR2 YSYEKL. The CDR3 covers 17 residues. Germline trimming cut 2 bases from V and 8 bases from J; bases unmatched to any gene: 10. The CDR3 nucleotides are TGCGCCAGCAGCCAACTGCCGACTAGCGGGGGCTTGGATGAGCAGTTCTTC. Translation: CASSQLPTSGGLDEQFF.

The rearrangement links TRBV4-2 to TRBJ1-1; no clear D gene. Trimming removed 0 bases from V and 4 bases from J, with 12 bases in between. Per the germline V gene, CDR1 is LGHNA and CDR2 is YNFKEQ. The CDR3 loop spans 15 amino acids. CDR3 region: CASSQDEGLVTEAFF. As DNA, the CDR3 is TGTGCCAGCAGCCAAGATGAGGGTTTAGTCACTGAAGCTTTCTTT.

V gene TRBV18 combines with J gene TRBJ2-2; D possibly corresponds to TRBD1 (6 bases). Looked up from germline, CDR1 is KGHSH and CDR2 is LQKENI. CDR3 length: 13 amino acids. With 10 bases removed from V and 6 bases from J, the gap between germline ends came to 15 bases. The CDR3 is CATHRDVSGELFF. For the CDR3, the DNA is TGTGCCACCCACAGGGATGTATCCGGGGAGCTGTTTTTT.

This chain links TRBV18 with TRBJ1-1; D ambiguous. This CDR3 region has 12 residues. Germline values: CDR1 KGHSH, CDR2 LQKENI. With 6 bases removed from V and 4 bases from J, the gap between germline ends came to 9 bases. The CDR3 reads CASSLRATEAFF. CDR3 bases: TGTGCCAGCTCTTTGAGGGCCACTGAAGCTTTCTTT.

This chain uses TRBV20-1 with TRBJ2-1; D unclear. In germline, CDR1 is DFQATT, CDR2 SNEGSKA (reference sequence). V was shortened by 5 bases and J by 13 bases, with 12 bases between the two germline ends. The CDR3 spans 10 residues. The CDR3 DNA sequence: TGCAGTGCTGTTGGTGTGAGCCAGTTCTTC. It encodes CSAVGVSQFF.

This sequence joins TRBV3-1 (or the pseudogene TRBV3-2) and TRBJ2-5; TRBD2 aligns across 11 bases. The J segment lost 5 bases and the V segment lost 4 bases, leaving 6 bases of the junction unmatched. In germline, CDR1 is LGHDT, CDR2 YNNKEL (reference sequence). CDR3 size: 15 residues. CDR3 loop: CASSLVSGGEETQYF. The CDR3 nucleotides are TGTGCCAGCAGCCTCGTTAGCGGGGGGGAGGAGACCCAGTACTTC.

This clone was found once. V and J are TRBV19 and TRBJ2-6; D perhaps matches TRBD2 (8 bases). CDR1 is LNHDA, CDR2 SQIVND, per germline (reference sequence). The germline V and J ends were trimmed by 5 bases and 3 bases, with 17 bases remaining between them. This CDR3 contains 17 residues. The CDR3 region is CASSPREGAGGANVLTF. The CDR3 DNA follows: TGTGCCAGTAGTCCCCGGGAGGGGGCAGGTGGGGCCAACGTCCTGACTTTC.

The J gene is TRBJ2-2, the V gene TRBV5-1; TRBD1 matches 8 bases. With V trimmed by 2 bases and J by 7 bases, 7 bases remained unmatched. The CDR3 is made up of 15 amino acids. CDR1 is SGHRS, CDR2 YFSETQ, per germline. The CDR3 sequence: CASSLSQGAIGELFF. In DNA form, the CDR3 reads TGCGCCAGCAGCTTATCCCAGGGGGCTATCGGGGAGCTGTTTTTT.

This clone was counted a single time. The V and J genes are TRBV2 and TRBJ1-2; D might be TRBD1 (5 bases). Germline V gene lookup returns CDR1 SNHLY and CDR2 FYNNEI. The CDR3 sequence is 15 residues long. V dropped 3 bases and J dropped 2 bases, with 13 bases sitting between them. CDR3 loop: CASSEFGGGNYGYTF. The CDR3, as DNA: TGTGCCAGCAGTGAGTTCGGGGGGGGAAACTATGGCTACACCTTC.

This clone occurred once. V is TRBV4-2 and J is TRBJ1-2; D call uncertain. There are 12 residues in the CDR3. The V gene's germline CDR1 is LGHNA and CDR2 YNFKEQ. Trimming left V 4 bases short and J 0 bases short, with 3 bases between. The CDR3 DNA follows: TGTGCCAGCAGCCTCTCTAACTATGGCTACACCTTC. Encoded protein: CASSLSNYGYTF.

The genes are TRBV6-5 and TRBJ1-5; D gene unclear. Germline V lookup: CDR1 MNHEY, CDR2 SVGAGI. V was pared by 3 bases and J by 0 bases, with 12 bases between. CDR3 size: 16 residues. The CDR3 spells CASSYREPYSNQPQHF. Written as DNA, the CDR3 is TGTGCCAGCAGTTATCGGGAGCCCTATAGCAATCAGCCCCAGCATTTT.

The chain employs TRBV5-4 and TRBJ2-7; TRBD1 matches at 10 bases. The CDR3 covers 15 residues. Trimming removed 0 bases from V and 3 bases from J; junction bases left unmatched: 3. CDR1 SGHNT and CDR2 YYREEE come from the germline V gene (reference sequence). CDR3: CASSLGTGGLYEQYV. CDR3 DNA sequence: TGTGCCAGCAGCTTGGGGACAGGGGGGCTCTACGAGCAGTACGTC.

The chain is built from TRBV24-1 and TRBJ2-7; TRBD1 matches at 8 bases. CDR3 length: 16 residues. The germline V gene encodes CDR1 KGHDR and CDR2 SFDVKD. The V segment lost 4 bases and the J segment 2 bases; nucleotides outside the gene matches: 9. CDR3 amino acids: CATSDCGQGSTYEQYV. The CDR3 region has the DNA TGTGCCACCAGTGACTGCGGACAGGGATCGACCTACGAGCAGTACGTC.